In its sample, the clone carrying this T cell receptor (beta chain) was seen many times. V lost 4 bases and J lost 3; bases outside the gene matches: 0. CDR1 and CDR2 from the germline V gene are SQVTM and ANQGSEA. The length of the CDR3 is 12 residues. This entry comes from a study of spatial heterogeneity in lung cancer. In the study overall: Sequences of the beta chain were consistently detected in greater numbers than alpha-chain sequences.

TCRdb used MiXCR to reprocess the 5' RACE reads, holding one entry per CDR3 protein. This sample has roughly 36,000 distinct CDR3 sequences; less than 6% occur once, and the top ten carry approximately 10%. Time point meaning: sample taken at primary tumor resection. From tumor, nontumor lung or frozen PBMC, whole RNA was taken unsorted for sequencing. The donor group consisted of 72 patients who had untreated, early-stage non-small cell lung cancer. The specimen comprised PBMCs, sampled at surgery. The J gene is TRBJ2-3, the V gene TRBV29-1; 8 nucleotides agree with TRBD1. This clonotype originated in a male donor with early-stage non-small cell lung cancer. CDR3 nucleotides: TGCAGCGTTGGACAGGGGACAGATACGCAGTATTTT. Protein product: CSVGQGTDTQYF.